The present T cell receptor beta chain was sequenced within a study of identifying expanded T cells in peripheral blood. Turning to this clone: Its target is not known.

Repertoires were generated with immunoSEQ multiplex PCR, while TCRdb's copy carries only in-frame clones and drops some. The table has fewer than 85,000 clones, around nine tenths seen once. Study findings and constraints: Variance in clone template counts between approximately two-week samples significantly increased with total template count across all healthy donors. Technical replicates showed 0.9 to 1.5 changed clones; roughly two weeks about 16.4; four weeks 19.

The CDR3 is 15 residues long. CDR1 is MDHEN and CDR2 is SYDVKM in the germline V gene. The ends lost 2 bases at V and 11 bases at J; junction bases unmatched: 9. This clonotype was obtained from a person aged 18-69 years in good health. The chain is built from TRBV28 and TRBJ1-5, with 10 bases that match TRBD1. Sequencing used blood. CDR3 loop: CASSLGGTGVKSQHF. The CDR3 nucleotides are TGTGCCAGCAGTTTAGGAGGGACAGGGGTGAAGTCCCAGCATTTT.